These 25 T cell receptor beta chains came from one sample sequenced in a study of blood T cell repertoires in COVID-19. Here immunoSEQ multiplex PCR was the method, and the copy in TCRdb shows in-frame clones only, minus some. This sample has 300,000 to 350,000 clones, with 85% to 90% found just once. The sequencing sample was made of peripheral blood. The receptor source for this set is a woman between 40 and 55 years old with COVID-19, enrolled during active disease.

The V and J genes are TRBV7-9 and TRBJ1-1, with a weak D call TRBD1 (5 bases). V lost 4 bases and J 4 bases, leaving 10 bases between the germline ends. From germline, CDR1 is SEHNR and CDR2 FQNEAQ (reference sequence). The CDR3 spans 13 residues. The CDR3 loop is CASSSQGSTEAFF. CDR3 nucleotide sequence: TGTGCCAGCAGCTCCCAGGGTTCCACTGAAGCTTTCTTT.

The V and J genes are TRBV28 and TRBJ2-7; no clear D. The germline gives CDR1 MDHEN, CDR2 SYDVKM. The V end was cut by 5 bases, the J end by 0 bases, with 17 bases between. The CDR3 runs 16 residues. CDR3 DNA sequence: TGTGCCAGCAGTCCCCCCGGTCGTAGGAGCTCCTACGAGCAGTACTTC. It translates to CASSPPGRRSSYEQYF. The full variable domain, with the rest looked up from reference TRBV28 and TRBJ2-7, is DVKVTQSSRYLVKRTGEKVFLECVQDMDHENMFWYRQDPGLGLRLIYFSYDVKMKEKGDIPEGYSVSREKKERFSLILESASTNQTSMYLCASSPPGRRSSYEQYFGPGTRLTVT.

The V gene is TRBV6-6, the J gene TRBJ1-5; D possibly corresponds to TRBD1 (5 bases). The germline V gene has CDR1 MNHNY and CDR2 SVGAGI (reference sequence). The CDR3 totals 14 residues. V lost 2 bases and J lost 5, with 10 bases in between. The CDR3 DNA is TGTGCCAGCAGTTACCCCGGGGGGGATCAGCCCCAGCATTTT. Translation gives CASSYPGGDQPQHF.

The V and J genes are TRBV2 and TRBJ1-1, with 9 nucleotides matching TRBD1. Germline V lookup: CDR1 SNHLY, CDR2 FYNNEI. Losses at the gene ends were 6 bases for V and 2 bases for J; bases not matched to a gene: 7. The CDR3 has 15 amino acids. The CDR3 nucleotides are TGTGCCAGCAGGGCCTCGGGACAGGGAAACACTGAAGCTTTCTTT. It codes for CASRASGQGNTEAFF. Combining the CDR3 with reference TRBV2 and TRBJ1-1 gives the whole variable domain EPEVTQTPSHQVTQMGQEVILRCVPISNHLYFYWYRQILGQKVEFLVSFYNNEISEKSEIFDDQFSVERPDGSNFTLKIRSTKLEDSAMYFCASRASGQGNTEAFFGQGTRLTVV.

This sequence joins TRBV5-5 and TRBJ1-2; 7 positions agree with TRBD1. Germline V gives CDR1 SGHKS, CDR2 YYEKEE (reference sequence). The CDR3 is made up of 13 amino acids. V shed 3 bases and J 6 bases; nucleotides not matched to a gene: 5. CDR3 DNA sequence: TGTGCCAGCAGCTCCAGGGGGGCTAATGGCTACACCTTC. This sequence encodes CASSSRGANGYTF.

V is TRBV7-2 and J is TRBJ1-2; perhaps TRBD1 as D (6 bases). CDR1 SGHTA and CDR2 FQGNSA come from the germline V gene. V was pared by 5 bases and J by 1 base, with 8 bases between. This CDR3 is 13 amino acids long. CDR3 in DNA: TGTGCCAGCAGCCCACAGGGTAACTATGGCTACACCTTC. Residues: CASSPQGNYGYTF.

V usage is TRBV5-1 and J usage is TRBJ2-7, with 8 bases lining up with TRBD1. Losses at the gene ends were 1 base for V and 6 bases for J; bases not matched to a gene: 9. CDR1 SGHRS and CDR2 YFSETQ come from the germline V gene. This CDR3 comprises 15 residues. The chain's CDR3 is CASSLSGQGPSEQYF. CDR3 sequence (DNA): TGCGCCAGCAGCTTGAGTGGACAGGGACCCTCCGAGCAGTACTTC.

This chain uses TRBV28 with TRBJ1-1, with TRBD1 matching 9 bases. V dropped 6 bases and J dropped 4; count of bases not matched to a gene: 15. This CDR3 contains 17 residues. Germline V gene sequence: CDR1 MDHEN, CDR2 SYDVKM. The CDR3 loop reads CASSPGTGFKSTTEAFF. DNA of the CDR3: TGTGCCAGCAGCCCCGGGACAGGGTTTAAATCCACCACTGAAGCTTTCTTT.

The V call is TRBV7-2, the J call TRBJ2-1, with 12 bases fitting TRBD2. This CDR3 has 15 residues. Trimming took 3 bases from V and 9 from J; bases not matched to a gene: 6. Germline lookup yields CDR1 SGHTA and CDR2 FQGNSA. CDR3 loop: CASSLRLAGEVEQFF. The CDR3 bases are TGTGCCAGCAGCTTGAGACTAGCGGGAGAGGTTGAGCAGTTCTTC.

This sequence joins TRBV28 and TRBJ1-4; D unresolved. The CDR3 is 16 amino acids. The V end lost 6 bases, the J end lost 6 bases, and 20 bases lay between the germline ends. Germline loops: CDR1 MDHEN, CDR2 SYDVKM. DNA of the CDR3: TGTGCCAGCAGCCCAAGAAGAGGGTGGTTGTATGAAAAACTGTTTTTT. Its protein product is CASSPRRGWLYEKLFF.

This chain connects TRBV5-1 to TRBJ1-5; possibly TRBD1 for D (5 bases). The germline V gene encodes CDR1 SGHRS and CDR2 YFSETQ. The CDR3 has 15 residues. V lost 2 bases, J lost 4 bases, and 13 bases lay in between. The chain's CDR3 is CASSLGEGRNQPQHF. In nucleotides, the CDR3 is TGCGCCAGCAGCTTAGGAGAGGGGAGGAATCAGCCCCAGCATTTT.

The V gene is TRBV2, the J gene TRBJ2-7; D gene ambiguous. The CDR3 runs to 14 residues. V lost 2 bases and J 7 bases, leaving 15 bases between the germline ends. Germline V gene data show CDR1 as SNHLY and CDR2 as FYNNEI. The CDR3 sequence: CASSEIPSPREQYF. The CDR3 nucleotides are TGTGCCAGCAGTGAAATCCCTTCCCCGAGGGAGCAGTACTTC.

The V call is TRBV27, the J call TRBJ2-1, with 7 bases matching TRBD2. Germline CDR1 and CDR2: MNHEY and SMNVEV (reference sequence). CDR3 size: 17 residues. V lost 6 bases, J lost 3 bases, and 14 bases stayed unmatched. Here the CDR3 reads CASRGVRSSGNYNEQFF. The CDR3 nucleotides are TGTGCCAGCAGAGGGGTTCGCTCCAGCGGGAACTACAATGAGCAGTTCTTC.

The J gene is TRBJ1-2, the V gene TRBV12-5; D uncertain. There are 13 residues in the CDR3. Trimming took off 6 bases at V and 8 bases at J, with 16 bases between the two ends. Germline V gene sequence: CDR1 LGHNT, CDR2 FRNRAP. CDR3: CASGPARRGGYTF. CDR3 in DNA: TGTGCTAGTGGGCCGGCGCGGCGCGGAGGCTACACCTTC.

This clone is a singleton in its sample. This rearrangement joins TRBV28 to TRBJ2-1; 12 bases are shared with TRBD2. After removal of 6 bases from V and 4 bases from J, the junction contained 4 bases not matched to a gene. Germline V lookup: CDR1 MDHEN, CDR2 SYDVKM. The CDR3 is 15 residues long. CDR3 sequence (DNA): TGTGCCAGCAGAAACGGACTAGCGGGATACAATGAGCAGTTCTTC. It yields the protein CASRNGLAGYNEQFF.

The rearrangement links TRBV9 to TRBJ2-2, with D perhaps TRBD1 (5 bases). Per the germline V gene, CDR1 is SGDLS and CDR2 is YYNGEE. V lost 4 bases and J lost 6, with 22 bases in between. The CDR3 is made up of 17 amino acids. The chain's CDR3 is CASSFHGQASGAGELFF. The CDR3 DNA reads TGTGCCAGCAGCTTCCACGGACAAGCTAGTGGGGCCGGGGAGCTGTTTTTT.

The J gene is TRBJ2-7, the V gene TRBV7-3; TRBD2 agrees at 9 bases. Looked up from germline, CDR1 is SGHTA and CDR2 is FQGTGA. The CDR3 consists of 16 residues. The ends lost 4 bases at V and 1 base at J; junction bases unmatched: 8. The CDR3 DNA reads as TGTGCCAGCAGCTCCTCTAGCGGGACTGGATCCTACGAGCAGTACTTC. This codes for CASSSSSGTGSYEQYF.

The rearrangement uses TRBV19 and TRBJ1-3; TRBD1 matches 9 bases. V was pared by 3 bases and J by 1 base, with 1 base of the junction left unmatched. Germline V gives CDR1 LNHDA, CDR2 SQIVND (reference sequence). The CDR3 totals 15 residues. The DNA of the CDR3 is TGTGCCAGTAGTATTGGACAGGGGTCTGGAAACACCATATATTTT. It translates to CASSIGQGSGNTIYF. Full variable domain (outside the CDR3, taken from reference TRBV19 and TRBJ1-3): DGGITQSPKYLFRKEGQNVTLSCEQNLNHDAMYWYRQDPGQGLRLIYYSQIVNDFQKGDIAEGYSVSREKKESFPLTVTSAQKNPTAFYLCASSIGQGSGNTIYFGEGSWLTVV.

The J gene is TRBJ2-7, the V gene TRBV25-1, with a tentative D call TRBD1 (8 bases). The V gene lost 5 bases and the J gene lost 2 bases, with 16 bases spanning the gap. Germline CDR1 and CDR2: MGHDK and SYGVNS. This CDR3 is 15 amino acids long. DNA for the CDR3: TGTGCCAGCAGTATGGGAGGGACAGGCCCCTACGAGCAGTACTTC. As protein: CASSMGGTGPYEQYF.

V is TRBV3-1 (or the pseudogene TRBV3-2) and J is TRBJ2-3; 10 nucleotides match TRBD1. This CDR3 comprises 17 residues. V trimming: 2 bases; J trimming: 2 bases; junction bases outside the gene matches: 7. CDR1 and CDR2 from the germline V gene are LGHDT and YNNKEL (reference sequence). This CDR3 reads CASSQSGQGILTDTQYF. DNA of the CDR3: TGTGCCAGCAGCCAATCGGGACAGGGGATTCTCACAGATACGCAGTATTTT.

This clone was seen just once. CDR3 residues: CASSRPPQETQYF. Written as DNA, the CDR3 is TGTGCCAGCTCGAGGCCGCCCCAAGAGACCCAGTACTTC. The chain employs TRBV18 and TRBJ2-5; D is ambiguous. This CDR3 contains 13 residues. CDR1 and CDR2 from the germline V gene are KGHSH and LQKENI. The V end was cut by 6 bases, the J end by 1 base, with 9 bases between.

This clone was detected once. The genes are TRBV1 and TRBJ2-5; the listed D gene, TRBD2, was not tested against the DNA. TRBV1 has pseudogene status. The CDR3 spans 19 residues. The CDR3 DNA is TGCACCAGCAGCCAAGCTAGTCCGACTAGCGGGGGGGCGCGAGAGACCCAGTACTTC. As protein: CTSSQASPTSGGARETQYF.

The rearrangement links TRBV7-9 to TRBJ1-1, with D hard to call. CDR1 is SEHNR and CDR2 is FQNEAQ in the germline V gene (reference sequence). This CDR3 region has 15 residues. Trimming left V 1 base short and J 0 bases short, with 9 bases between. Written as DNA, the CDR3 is TGTGCCAGCAGCTTAGAATATCCGGTGAACACTGAAGCTTTCTTT. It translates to CASSLEYPVNTEAFF.

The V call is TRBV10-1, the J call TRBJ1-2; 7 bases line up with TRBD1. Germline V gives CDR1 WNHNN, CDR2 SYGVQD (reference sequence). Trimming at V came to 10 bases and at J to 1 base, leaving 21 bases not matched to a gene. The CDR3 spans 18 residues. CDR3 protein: CAIIDQLLGTDHNYGYTF. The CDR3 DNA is TGCGCCATCATCGACCAACTTTTAGGGACAGACCATAACTATGGCTACACCTTC.

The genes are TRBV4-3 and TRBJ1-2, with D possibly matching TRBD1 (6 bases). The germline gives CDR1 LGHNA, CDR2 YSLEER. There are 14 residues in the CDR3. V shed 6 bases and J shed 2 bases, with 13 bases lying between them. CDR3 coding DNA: TGCGCCAGCAGTGCGTCGAGGGGGAACTATGGCTACACCTTC. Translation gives CASSASRGNYGYTF.